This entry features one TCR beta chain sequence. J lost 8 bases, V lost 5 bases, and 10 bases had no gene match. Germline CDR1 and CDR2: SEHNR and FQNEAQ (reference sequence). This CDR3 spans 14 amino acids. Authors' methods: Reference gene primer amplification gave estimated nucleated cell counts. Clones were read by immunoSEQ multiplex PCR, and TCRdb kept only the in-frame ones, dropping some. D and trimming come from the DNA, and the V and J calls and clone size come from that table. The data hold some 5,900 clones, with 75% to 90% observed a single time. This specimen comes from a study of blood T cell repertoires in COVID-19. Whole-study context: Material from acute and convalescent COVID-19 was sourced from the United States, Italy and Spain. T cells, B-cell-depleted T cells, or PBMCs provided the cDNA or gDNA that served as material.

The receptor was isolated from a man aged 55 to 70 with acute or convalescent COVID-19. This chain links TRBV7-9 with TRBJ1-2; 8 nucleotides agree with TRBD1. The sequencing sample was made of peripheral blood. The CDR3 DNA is TGTGCCAGCAGCCAAGGGGACAGGAGGAGAGGCTACACCTTC. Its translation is CASSQGDRRRGYTF.